Following are 32 T cell receptor beta chains from one sample sequenced in a study of PD-1 blockade in classical Hodgkin lymphoma. Time point in this sample: newly diagnosed, previously untreated cHL patient sample. From thawed PBMCs, magnetic negative selection was used to isolate the CD8+ T cells. TCRdb's copy holds only in-frame clones and misses some; the assay was immunoSEQ multiplex PCR. Of approximately 2,500 clones detected, about 73% appear once; the ten largest clones hold about 14%. The sample comprised CD8+ T cells from blood. These receptors came from a human donor with classical Hodgkin lymphoma.

The rearrangement uses TRBV5-1 and TRBJ2-2; D perhaps matches TRBD1 (5 bases). This CDR3 comprises 15 residues. V lost 0 bases and J lost 3, with 9 bases in between. Germline CDR1 reads SGHRS; CDR2 reads YFSETQ. DNA of the CDR3: TGCGCCAGCAGCTTGGAGGGGCTGGACACCGGGGAGCTGTTTTTT. Residues: CASSLEGLDTGELFF.

The chain carries TRBV27 and TRBJ1-1; D ambiguous. Trimming took off 3 bases at V and 5 bases at J, with 16 bases between the two ends. Germline CDR1 is MNHEY and CDR2 is SMNVEV (reference sequence). This CDR3 spans 15 amino acids. The CDR3 bases are TGTGCCAGCAGTTTTTACAAGGGCGTAAGAACTGAAGCTTTCTTT. This gives the protein CASSFYKGVRTEAFF.

This rearrangement joins TRBV7-2 to TRBJ2-2; D is unclear. Trimming cost V 5 bases and J 8 bases, with 9 bases left between them. CDR1 is SGHTA and CDR2 is FQGNSA in the germline V gene. The CDR3 contains 12 residues. CDR3 residues: CASSPSYGELFF. As DNA, the CDR3 is TGTGCCAGCAGCCCAAGTTATGGGGAGCTGTTTTTT.

The chain joins TRBV6-4 to TRBJ2-1; 8 bases align to TRBD2. This CDR3 region has 15 residues. Per germline, CDR1 MRHNA and CDR2 SNTAGT. The ends lost 0 bases at V and 2 bases at J; junction bases unmatched: 0. CDR3 nucleotide sequence: TGTGCCAGCAGTGACTCCGGGGGGGCCTACAATGAGCAGTTCTTC. Residues: CASSDSGGAYNEQFF.

This sequence joins TRBV7-9 and TRBJ2-7; a weak D match, TRBD1 (7 bases). CDR3 length: 13 amino acids. Germline CDR1 is SEHNR and CDR2 is FQNEAQ (reference sequence). The V gene lost 6 bases and the J gene lost 4 bases, with 13 bases spanning the gap. In DNA form, the CDR3 reads TGTGCCAGCAGTTACCCAGGGGGGTACGAGCAGTACTTC. Protein product: CASSYPGGYEQYF.

The chain combines TRBV15 with TRBJ2-7; 8 bases map to TRBD1. With 4 bases clipped from V and 4 bases from J, the junction kept 12 bases outside the gene matches. CDR1 is LNHNV and CDR2 is YYDKDF in the germline V gene (reference sequence). This CDR3 spans 16 amino acids. This chain's CDR3 is CATSTLGQDQTYEQYF. The CDR3 DNA follows: TGTGCCACCAGCACCTTGGGACAGGATCAAACATACGAGCAGTACTTC.

J is TRBJ1-4 and V is TRBV4-1, with TRBD1 as a possible D gene (5 bases). The CDR3 spans 18 residues. Germline V gives CDR1 MGHRA, CDR2 YSYEKL. The ends were cut back, 1 base at V and 0 bases at J, with 15 bases in the middle. In nucleotides, the CDR3 is TGCGCCAGCAGCCAAGTAGGGGTACCCCCTGCAACTAATGAAAAACTGTTTTTT. Its protein is CASSQVGVPPATNEKLFF.

The table lists this clone with a count of one. This chain joins TRBV7-9 and TRBJ2-3; a weak D match, TRBD2 (5 bases). Germline-derived CDR1 and CDR2 are SEHNR and FQNEAQ (reference sequence). Deletions cut 6 bases from V and 5 bases from J, with 18 bases between. This CDR3 region has 15 residues. The CDR3 nucleotides are TGTGCCAGCAGTGCTAGCCCCAGCAAGGGAGATACGCAGTATTTT. Its translation: CASSASPSKGDTQYF.

The chain combines TRBV7-6 with TRBJ2-3; a possible D gene is TRBD1 (5 bases). CDR3 length: 13 amino acids. Trimming pared 7 bases from V and 3 bases from J, leaving 11 bases between. Germline V gene lookup returns CDR1 SGHVS and CDR2 FNYEAQ. The CDR3 reads CASTPRTTDTQYF. CDR3 sequence (DNA): TGTGCCAGCACCCCTAGGACAACAGATACGCAGTATTTT. Complete variable domain (other parts from reference TRBV7-6 and TRBJ2-3): GAGVSQSPRYKVTKRGQDVALRCDPISGHVSLYWYRQALGQGPEFLTYFNYEAQQDKSGLPNDRFSAERPEGSISTLTIQRTEQRDSAMYRCASTPRTTDTQYFGPGTRLTVL.

V usage is TRBV11-2 and J usage is TRBJ2-7, with a weak D call TRBD1 (5 bases). V shed 4 bases and J shed 0 bases, with 10 bases lying between them. Per the germline V gene, CDR1 is SGHAT and CDR2 is FQNNGV. This CDR3 is built from 14 residues. DNA for the CDR3: TGTGCCAGCAGCTCCCGACAGAGCTCCTACGAGCAGTACTTC. As protein: CASSSRQSSYEQYF. Full variable domain (outside the CDR3, taken from reference TRBV11-2 and TRBJ2-7): EAGVAQSPRYKIIEKRQSVAFWCNPISGHATLYWYQQILGQGPKLLIQFQNNGVVDDSQLPKDRFSAERLKGVDSTLKIQPAKLEDSAVYLCASSSRQSSYEQYFGPGTRLTVT.

V gene TRBV7-9 combines with J gene TRBJ2-5; D gene ambiguous. The CDR3 is made up of 13 amino acids. V dropped 7 bases and J dropped 0 bases, with 9 bases sitting between them. Germline V gene lookup returns CDR1 SEHNR and CDR2 FQNEAQ (reference sequence). The CDR3 spells CASTPANQETQYF. Here the CDR3 DNA reads TGTGCCAGCACCCCAGCGAACCAAGAGACCCAGTACTTC.

The CDR3 loop is CASTMLQSQETQYF. CDR3 sequence (DNA): TGTGCCAGCACTATGCTACAGTCCCAAGAGACCCAGTACTTC. The chain links TRBV2 to TRBJ2-5; D uncertain. CDR3 size: 14 residues. Trimming left V 7 bases short and J 1 base short, with 13 bases between. In germline, CDR1 is SNHLY, CDR2 FYNNEI. The full variable domain, completed using reference TRBV2 and TRBJ2-5, is EPEVTQTPSHQVTQMGQEVILRCVPISNHLYFYWYRQILGQKVEFLVSFYNNEISEKSEIFDDQFSVERPDGSNFTLKIRSTKLEDSAMYFCASTMLQSQETQYFGPGTRLLVL.

This clone was seen a handful of times. This chain joins TRBV30 and TRBJ2-7, with no clear D. V gave up 1 base and J gave up 2 bases, with 6 bases separating them. This CDR3 contains 12 residues. Germline loops: CDR1 GTSNPN, CDR2 SVGIG (reference sequence). DNA for the CDR3: TGTGCCTGGAGTGGTGCTACCTACGAGCAGTACTTC. Residues: CAWSGATYEQYF.

The chain combines TRBV11-1 with TRBJ2-3; 9 bases line up with TRBD1. The CDR3 is 15 amino acids. The V segment lost 1 base and the J segment 2 bases; nucleotides outside the gene matches: 1. Per germline, CDR1 SGHAT and CDR2 FQDESV (reference sequence). The CDR3: CASSLGQGDTDTQYF. CDR3 in DNA: TGTGCCAGCAGCTTAGGACAGGGGGACACAGATACGCAGTATTTT.

The chain employs TRBV7-9 and TRBJ2-7; no firm D call. The V gene's germline CDR1 is SEHNR and CDR2 FQNEAQ (reference sequence). The CDR3 is made up of 12 amino acids. Trimming stripped 1 base from V and 7 bases from J, with 8 bases between. The CDR3 spells CASSLGVREQYF. The CDR3, as DNA: TGTGCCAGCAGCTTAGGGGTCAGAGAGCAGTACTTC.

The rearrangement joins TRBV11-2 to TRBJ2-7; D is uncertain. Trimming shortened V by 5 bases and J by 2 bases, and 7 bases separated the two germline ends. This CDR3 is 12 amino acids long. Germline CDR1 reads SGHAT; CDR2 reads FQNNGV. Here the CDR3 reads CASSPDPYEQYF. The CDR3 region has the DNA TGTGCCAGCAGCCCCGACCCCTACGAGCAGTACTTC.

The chain has TRBV9 and TRBJ2-1; 7 nucleotides agree with TRBD2. The CDR3 sequence is 14 residues long. From germline, CDR1 is SGDLS and CDR2 YYNGEE. Germline trimming cut 4 bases from V and 8 bases from J; bases unmatched to any gene: 9. CDR3 in amino acids: CASSPLAGADEQFF. In nucleotides, the CDR3 is TGTGCCAGCAGCCCCCTTGCGGGAGCGGATGAGCAGTTCTTC.

The chain has TRBV5-3 and TRBJ2-7; 7 nucleotides align to TRBD2. TRBV5-3 is flagged as an ORF with uncertain function. The CDR3 covers 14 residues. V shed 10 bases and J 5 bases; nucleotides not matched to a gene: 15. The CDR3 loop is CADGSGRGANEQYF. The CDR3 DNA follows: TGTGCCGACGGTTCGGGGAGGGGCGCGAACGAGCAGTACTTC.

The chain combines TRBV5-6 with TRBJ2-7; D is possibly TRBD1 or TRBD2 (6 bases each). The CDR3 loop spans 14 amino acids. Germline loops: CDR1 SGHDT, CDR2 YYEEEE. Deletions cut 0 bases from V and 2 bases from J, with 9 bases between. This CDR3 reads CASSLGGTPYEQYF. CDR3 nucleotides: TGTGCCAGCAGCTTGGGCGGGACACCCTACGAGCAGTACTTC. Drawing the rest from reference TRBV5-6 and TRBJ2-7, the complete variable domain is DAGVTQSPTHLIKTRGQQVTLRCSPKSGHDTVSWYQQALGQGPQFIFQYYEEEERQRGNFPDRFSGHQFPNYSSELNVNALLLGDSALYLCASSLGGTPYEQYFGPGTRLTVT.

A few counts support this clone. This chain connects TRBV4-1 to TRBJ1-1, with 8 bases identical to TRBD1. Germline assignment: CDR1 MGHRA and CDR2 YSYEKL. The CDR3 contains 14 residues. V dropped 7 bases and J dropped 1; count of bases not matched to a gene: 5. This chain's CDR3 is CASNPTGENTEAFF. The CDR3 DNA follows: TGCGCCAGCAACCCGACAGGGGAGAACACTGAAGCTTTCTTT.

This chain joins TRBV5-1 and TRBJ2-7; D is perhaps TRBD2 (5 bases). V was pared by 0 bases and J by 5 bases, with 6 bases between. This CDR3 is built from 12 residues. Germline V CDR1 and CDR2: SGHRS, YFSETQ. As DNA, the CDR3 is TGCGCCAGCAGCTTGGCGGGAAACGAGCAGTACTTC. Residues: CASSLAGNEQYF.

The chain couples TRBV29-1 to TRBJ2-3, with 9 nucleotides matching TRBD1. V lost 7 bases to trimming and J lost 4 bases; unmatched junction nucleotides: 6. The germline gives CDR1 SQVTM, CDR2 ANQGSEA. The length of the CDR3 is 13 residues. The CDR3 bases are TGCAGCGCCGGGACAGGGTACCCAGATACGCAGTATTTT. It codes for CSAGTGYPDTQYF.

The rearrangement uses TRBV5-6 and TRBJ2-7, with D tentatively TRBD1 or TRBD2 (6 bases each). The CDR3 runs 13 residues. CDR1 is SGHDT and CDR2 is YYEEEE in the germline V gene. V dropped 1 base and J dropped 2 bases, with 7 bases sitting between them. The CDR3 region is CASSLRGAYEQYF. CDR3 nucleotides: TGTGCCAGCAGCTTGAGGGGGGCCTACGAGCAGTACTTC. Complete variable domain (other parts from reference TRBV5-6 and TRBJ2-7): DAGVTQSPTHLIKTRGQQVTLRCSPKSGHDTVSWYQQALGQGPQFIFQYYEEEERQRGNFPDRFSGHQFPNYSSELNVNALLLGDSALYLCASSLRGAYEQYFGPGTRLTVT.

The genes are TRBV28 and TRBJ2-1; 11 positions match TRBD2. Unmatched junction bases numbered 5, after V lost 1 base and J lost 15 bases. The germline CDR1 and CDR2 sequences are MDHEN and SYDVKM. The CDR3 sequence is 13 residues long. The CDR3 DNA reads as TGTGCCAGCAGTTTATCCTCTAGCGGGAGGAGGTTCTTC. Translating it yields CASSLSSSGRRFF.

This chain joins TRBV18 and TRBJ2-3; D may be TRBD2 (7 bases). CDR1 is KGHSH, CDR2 LQKENI, per germline. This CDR3 has 17 amino acids. Trimming removed 4 bases at V and 5 bases at J, with 22 bases between. In nucleotides, the CDR3 is TGTGCCAGCTCACATAGCTACGGGACAACGGGGGGAGATACGCAGTATTTT. Its protein product is CASSHSYGTTGGDTQYF. Looking up the rest from reference TRBV18 and TRBJ2-3 gives the full variable domain: NAGVMQNPRHLVRRRGQEARLRCSPMKGHSHVYWYRQLPEEGLKFMVYLQKENIIDESGMPKERFSAEFPKEGPSILRIQQVVRGDSAAYFCASSHSYGTTGGDTQYFGPGTRLTVL.

V and J are TRBV27 and TRBJ2-5; D is unresolved. The germline gives CDR1 MNHEY, CDR2 SMNVEV (reference sequence). V was pared by 0 bases and J by 1 base, with 9 bases between. The CDR3 spans 15 residues. The DNA for the CDR3 is TGTGCCAGCAGTTTATCGAGGCAGCTCCAAGAGACCCAGTACTTC. It translates to CASSLSRQLQETQYF.

The J gene is TRBJ1-1, the V gene TRBV11-2; no definite D call. The V gene's germline CDR1 is SGHAT and CDR2 FQNNGV. The V gene lost 3 bases and the J gene lost 4 bases, with 9 bases spanning the gap. The CDR3 runs to 13 residues. DNA of the CDR3: TGTGCCAGCAGCTTCGGGGAGGGCACTGAAGCTTTCTTT. Amino acid sequence: CASSFGEGTEAFF.

This rearrangement joins TRBV4-1 to TRBJ1-5; D is unresolved. CDR1 is MGHRA, CDR2 YSYEKL, per germline. There are 16 residues in the CDR3. Trimming removed 0 bases from V and 1 base from J, with 10 bases in between. Here the CDR3 DNA reads TGCGCCAGCAGCCAAGATTGGGGTATCAGCAATCAGCCCCAGCATTTT. This translates into CASSQDWGISNQPQHF.

The rearrangement joins TRBV9 to TRBJ1-1; a weak D match, TRBD1 (5 bases). This CDR3 has 13 amino acids. The V gene's germline CDR1 is SGDLS and CDR2 YYNGEE. V lost 4 bases and J 5 bases, leaving 12 bases between the germline ends. CDR3 sequence: CASSLDEGTEAFF. As DNA, the CDR3 is TGTGCCAGCAGCTTGGACGAGGGGACTGAAGCTTTCTTT. The entire variable domain, with the rest obtained from reference TRBV9 and TRBJ1-1, is as follows: DSGVTQTPKHLITATGQRVTLRCSPRSGDLSVYWYQQSLDQGLQFLIQYYNGEERAKGNILERFSAQQFPDLHSELNLSSLELGDSALYFCASSLDEGTEAFFGQGTRLTVV.

The chain recombines TRBV7-1 with TRBJ2-1; 7 bases are a match to TRBD2. TRBV7-1 is an open reading frame, and its role is uncertain. The J segment lost 0 bases and the V segment lost 5 bases, leaving 4 bases of the junction unmatched. The CDR3 contains 15 residues. The CDR3 region has the DNA TGTGCCAGCAGCGCGCGGGAGATCTCCTACAATGAGCAGTTCTTC. Protein: CASSAREISYNEQFF.

This clone was recorded only once. The rearrangement links TRBV2 to TRBJ2-1, with TRBD2 matching 13 bases. J was trimmed by 2 bases and V by 7 bases; bases with no gene match: 2. The CDR3 spans 15 residues. In germline, CDR1 is SNHLY, CDR2 FYNNEI. The CDR3 spells CASNGLAGAYNEQFF. The CDR3 DNA sequence: TGTGCCAGCAATGGACTAGCGGGAGCCTACAATGAGCAGTTCTTC.

The V gene is TRBV7-9, the J gene TRBJ2-1; D may be TRBD2 (6 bases). The CDR3 consists of 10 residues. Germline V CDR1 and CDR2: SEHNR, FQNEAQ (reference sequence). V was trimmed by 5 bases and J by 10 bases, leaving 6 bases between them. The CDR3 loop is CASSGGEQFF. The CDR3, as DNA: TGTGCCAGCAGCGGGGGGGAGCAGTTCTTC.